Following are 19 T cell receptor beta chains from one sample sequenced in a study of cytomegalovirus exposure and HLA in healthy donors. Amplification used 60 Vbeta primers and 13 Jbeta primers. Generated by immunoSEQ multiplex PCR, the TCRdb table keeps only in-frame clones and is missing some. Seen here are about 120,000 clones, approximately 80% observed once, and the top ten hold around 8%. The sample taken for sequencing was PBMCs. The receptors shown here come from a female donor in good health and CMV-seropositive.

V is TRBV28 and J is TRBJ1-2; the D gene is possibly TRBD1 (6 bases). The CDR3 length is 15 residues. Germline V gene data show CDR1 as MDHEN and CDR2 as SYDVKM. V was trimmed by 4 bases and J by 4 bases, leaving 16 bases between them. The CDR3 sequence is CASSSAGGGPYGYTF. DNA of the CDR3: TGTGCCAGCAGTTCCGCCGGGGGGGGCCCCTATGGCTACACCTTC.

This rearrangement joins TRBV29-1 to TRBJ2-1, with 7 bases fitting TRBD2. Looked up from germline, CDR1 is SQVTM and CDR2 is ANQGSEA. The CDR3 spans 16 residues. With V trimmed by 3 bases and J by 0 bases, 8 bases remained unmatched. The CDR3 loop reads CSVEGGPGSSYNEQFF. In nucleotides, the CDR3 is TGCAGCGTTGAGGGAGGGCCAGGGAGCTCCTACAATGAGCAGTTCTTC.

The chain carries TRBV5-1 and TRBJ1-5, with TRBD1 identical over 7 bases. The CDR3 runs 15 residues. The ends lost 4 bases at V and 4 bases at J; junction bases unmatched: 8. Germline-derived CDR1 and CDR2 are SGHRS and YFSETQ. The CDR3 sequence is CASSLSTGSNQPQHF. CDR3 nucleotide sequence: TGCGCCAGCAGCCTATCGACAGGGTCAAATCAGCCCCAGCATTTT.

The chain recombines TRBV5-1 with TRBJ1-1; no clear D gene. The ends were cut back, 4 bases at V and 1 base at J, with 8 bases in the middle. This CDR3 spans 13 amino acids. The germline CDR1 and CDR2 sequences are SGHRS and YFSETQ. CDR3 protein: CASSLTTNTEAFF. The CDR3 DNA sequence: TGCGCCAGCAGCCTCACAACGAACACTGAAGCTTTCTTT. The entire variable domain, with the rest obtained from reference TRBV5-1 and TRBJ1-1, is as follows: KAGVTQTPRYLIKTRGQQVTLSCSPISGHRSVSWYQQTPGQGLQFLFEYFSETQRNKGNFPGRFSGRQFSNSRSEMNVSTLELGDSALYLCASSLTTNTEAFFGQGTRLTVV.

The V and J genes are TRBV7-9 and TRBJ2-3; 8 positions match TRBD1. The ends lost 1 base at V and 8 bases at J; junction bases unmatched: 8. This CDR3 contains 15 residues. Per the germline V gene, CDR1 is SEHNR and CDR2 is FQNEAQ (reference sequence). The CDR3 nucleotides read TGTGCCAGCAGCTTAGATTCGGACAGGGCAGGTACGCAGTATTTT. Translating gives CASSLDSDRAGTQYF.

The rearrangement joins TRBV7-9 to TRBJ2-3; 7 bases are shared with TRBD1. CDR3 length: 15 residues. The V gene's germline CDR1 is SEHNR and CDR2 FQNEAQ (reference sequence). V was pared by 5 bases and J by 8 bases, with 13 bases of the junction left unmatched. CDR3 amino acids: CASSPNYRGLGTQYF. The DNA for the CDR3 is TGTGCCAGCAGCCCGAACTACAGGGGTCTGGGTACGCAGTATTTT.

The rearrangement joins TRBV10-2 to TRBJ1-1, with D tentatively TRBD1 (6 bases). CDR1 is WSHSY, CDR2 SAAADI, per germline. The V and J ends lost 7 bases and 1 base respectively, with 13 bases between them. The CDR3 consists of 14 residues. DNA for the CDR3: TGCGCCAGCACCACCCGGGACAAGAACACTGAAGCTTTCTTT. It codes for CASTTRDKNTEAFF.

V gene TRBV9 combines with J gene TRBJ2-3, with TRBD1 matching 11 bases. Germline loops: CDR1 SGDLS, CDR2 YYNGEE. There are 17 residues in the CDR3. After removal of 4 bases from V and 3 bases from J, the junction contained 10 bases not matched to a gene. The CDR3 nucleotides read TGTGCCAGCAGCTTACGAGCCGGGACAGGGGGAACAGATACGCAGTATTTT. This gives the protein CASSLRAGTGGTDTQYF.

V usage is TRBV27 and J usage is TRBJ2-7; 9 nucleotides match TRBD2. CDR1 and CDR2 (germline): MNHEY, SMNVEV (reference sequence). The CDR3 contains 14 residues. After removal of 2 bases from V and 2 bases from J, the junction contained 1 base not matched to a gene. The CDR3 DNA follows: TGTGCCAGCAGTTTAAGCGGGGGGCCCTACGAGCAGTACTTC. It encodes CASSLSGGPYEQYF.

CDR3: CSVRGAADTQYF. CDR3 DNA: TGCAGCGTCCGGGGGGCCGCGGATACGCAGTATTTT. This chain uses TRBV29-1 with TRBJ2-3, with a weak D call TRBD2 (7 bases). Germline V CDR1 and CDR2: SQVTM, ANQGSEA. V was clipped by 6 bases and J by 6 bases, with 13 bases between them. CDR3 length equals 12 residues.

The rearrangement links TRBV10-3 to TRBJ2-5, with D unclear. V shed 10 bases and J shed 0 bases, with 9 bases lying between them. The V gene's germline CDR1 is ENHRY and CDR2 SYGVKD. The length of the CDR3 is 12 residues. The CDR3 nucleotides are TGTGCCACCTCTGGCTACCAAGAGACCCAGTACTTC. As protein: CATSGYQETQYF.

This clone was recorded only once. The chain carries TRBV27 and TRBJ1-2, with 9 bases identical to TRBD1. V was pared by 2 bases and J by 7 bases, with 5 bases of the junction left unmatched. This CDR3 comprises 14 residues. CDR1 is MNHEY, CDR2 SMNVEV, per germline (reference sequence). For the CDR3, the DNA is TGTGCCAGCAGTTTACACAGGGGGCCCGGTGGCTACACCTTC. Its translation is CASSLHRGPGGYTF.

The chain uses TRBV25-1 and TRBJ1-2; D unresolved. The V gene's germline CDR1 is MGHDK and CDR2 SYGVNS. V lost 3 bases and J lost 4, with 18 bases in between. The CDR3 has 16 amino acids. CDR3 bases: TGTGCCAGCAGTGACCGTCGGTGGGCGCGCAGCTATGGCTACACCTTC. Protein: CASSDRRWARSYGYTF.

This chain uses TRBV7-2 with TRBJ2-7, with D unresolved. Germline loops: CDR1 SGHTA, CDR2 FQGNSA. The ends were cut back, 4 bases at V and 2 bases at J, with 12 bases in the middle. The CDR3 is 14 residues long. CDR3 DNA sequence: TGTGCCAGCAGCTCCTATATCAAGCCCTACGAGCAGTACTTC. Translating it yields CASSSYIKPYEQYF.

This chain uses TRBV2 with TRBJ2-7; D gene ambiguous. Trimming removed 4 bases at V and 3 bases at J, with 7 bases between. The length of the CDR3 is 12 residues. Germline V lookup: CDR1 SNHLY, CDR2 FYNNEI. The CDR3 is CASSVNNYEQYF. The DNA for the CDR3 is TGTGCCAGCAGTGTTAATAACTACGAGCAGTACTTC.

Only one count was recorded for this clone. The chain carries TRBV6-1 and TRBJ2-2; unclear D gene. This CDR3 spans 13 amino acids. The germline CDR1 and CDR2 sequences are MNHNS and SASEGT. V was clipped by 7 bases and J by 1 base, with 7 bases between them. The CDR3 DNA reads TGTGCCAGCATAGAATTGAACACCGGGGAGCTGTTTTTT. Translated: CASIELNTGELFF.

V is TRBV2 and J is TRBJ1-6; TRBD1 might be the D (5 bases). CDR1 is SNHLY and CDR2 is FYNNEI in the germline V gene. This CDR3 has 13 residues. The V end was cut by 4 bases, the J end by 7 bases, with 8 bases between. CDR3 region: CASSAEGNSPLHF. The CDR3, as DNA: TGTGCCAGCAGTGCGGAGGGGAATTCACCCCTCCACTTT.

This clone appeared a few times. The V call is TRBV5-4, the J call TRBJ1-2; TRBD1 might be the D (6 bases). The ends were cut back, 2 bases at V and 1 base at J, with 15 bases in the middle. The CDR3 is made up of 16 amino acids. CDR1 is SGHNT, CDR2 YYREEE, per germline (reference sequence). The CDR3 DNA follows: TGTGCCAGCAGCTTAGTCGCGGGCAGGGGTAACTATGGCTACACCTTC. Translation gives CASSLVAGRGNYGYTF. Filled out from reference TRBV5-4 and TRBJ1-2, the complete variable domain reads ETGVTQSPTHLIKTRGQQVTLRCSSQSGHNTVSWYQQALGQGPQFIFQYYREEENGRGNFPPRFSGLQFPNYSSELNVNALELDDSALYLCASSLVAGRGNYGYTFGSGTRLTVV.

The CDR3 spells CASSVGNSGGPSTDTQYF. The CDR3 DNA reads TGTGCCAGCAGCGTAGGTAATAGCGGGGGGCCGAGCACAGATACGCAGTATTTT. The V gene is TRBV9, the J gene TRBJ2-3; 10 bases fit TRBD2. The CDR3 extends over 18 amino acids. Germline CDR1 and CDR2: SGDLS and YYNGEE. The V gene end was trimmed by 0 bases and the J gene end by 0 bases; junction bases not matched to a gene: 7. Using reference TRBV9 and TRBJ2-3 for the parts outside the CDR3, the full variable domain is DSGVTQTPKHLITATGQRVTLRCSPRSGDLSVYWYQQSLDQGLQFLIQYYNGEERAKGNILERFSAQQFPDLHSELNLSSLELGDSALYFCASSVGNSGGPSTDTQYFGPGTRLTVL.